Sequencing of this TCR beta chain was carried out in a study of OX40 agonist ivuxolimab in advanced cancers. Study-level points and caveats: At doses 0.1 to 3.0 mg/kg, CD4+ and CD8+ clones expanded.

The V end was cut by 3 bases, the J end by 0 bases, with 9 bases between. Per the germline V gene, CDR1 is GTSNPN and CDR2 is SVGIG (reference sequence). This CDR3 spans 14 amino acids. Remarks on this clone: Antigen unknown.

Generated by immunoSEQ multiplex PCR, the TCRdb table keeps only in-frame clones and is missing some. The sample includes 15,000 to 20,000 clones, 83% of them seen just once. The V and J genes are TRBV30 and TRBJ1-3; D is undetermined. Sequenced material: CD4+ or CD8+ T cells sorted from blood, taken in a trial of the OX40 agonist ivuxolimab. This receptor was identified in an adult with an advanced solid tumor such as melanoma, head and neck, liver or kidney cancer. The CDR3 reads CAWRIRYSGNTIYF. The CDR3 DNA is TGTGCCTGGAGGATAAGGTACTCTGGAAACACCATATATTTT.